This section outlines one TCR beta chain sequence together with its context. As processed by the authors: Amplification with reference gene primers provided the estimates of nucleated cell counts. Using immunoSEQ multiplex PCR, the repertoire was profiled, and TCRdb retains in-frame clones only, with some absent. From that table come the V and J calls and clone size; the DNA was used to work out D and trimming. This sample yields some 96,000 clones, of which about 89% are seen a single time; approximately 10% belongs to the top ten. These data originate in a study of blood T cell repertoires in COVID-19. Study-wide context: The United States, Italy and Spain provided the acute and convalescent COVID-19 samples. T cells, B-cell-depleted T cells, or PBMCs provided the cDNA or gDNA that served as material.

The germline V gene has CDR1 SNHLY and CDR2 FYNNEI. V lost 5 bases to trimming and J lost 2 bases, with 13 bases between them. The CDR3 is made up of 15 amino acids. The clonotype was recovered from a man aged 50 to 60 with acute or convalescent COVID-19. The chain recombines TRBV2 with TRBJ1-3, with D maybe TRBD1 (6 bases). The sequenced sample consisted of peripheral blood. CDR3 protein: CASSRTERPGNTIYF. In DNA form, the CDR3 reads TGTGCCAGCAGTAGGACAGAACGGCCTGGAAACACCATATATTTT.